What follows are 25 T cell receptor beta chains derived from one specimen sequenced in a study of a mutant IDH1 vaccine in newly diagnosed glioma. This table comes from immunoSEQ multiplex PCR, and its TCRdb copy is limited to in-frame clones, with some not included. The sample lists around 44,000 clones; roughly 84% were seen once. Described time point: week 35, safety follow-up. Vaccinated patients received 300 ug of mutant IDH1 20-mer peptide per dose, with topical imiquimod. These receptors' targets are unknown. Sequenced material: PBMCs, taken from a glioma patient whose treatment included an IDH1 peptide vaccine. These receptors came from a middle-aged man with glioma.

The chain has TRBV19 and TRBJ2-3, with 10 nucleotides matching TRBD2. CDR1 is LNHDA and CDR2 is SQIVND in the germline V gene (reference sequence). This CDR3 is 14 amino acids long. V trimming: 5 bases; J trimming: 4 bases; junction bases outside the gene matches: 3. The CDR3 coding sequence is TGTGCCAGTAGTCCTAGCGGGGGAGCAGATACGCAGTATTTT. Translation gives CASSPSGGADTQYF.

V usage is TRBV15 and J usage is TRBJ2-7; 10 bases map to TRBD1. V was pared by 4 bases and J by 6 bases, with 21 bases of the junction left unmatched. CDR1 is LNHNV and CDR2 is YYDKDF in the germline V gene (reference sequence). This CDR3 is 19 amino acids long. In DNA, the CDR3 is TGTGCCACCAGCAATGCTCGGATCGGGACAGGGGTCCAATTTGGCGAGCAGTACTTC. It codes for CATSNARIGTGVQFGEQYF.

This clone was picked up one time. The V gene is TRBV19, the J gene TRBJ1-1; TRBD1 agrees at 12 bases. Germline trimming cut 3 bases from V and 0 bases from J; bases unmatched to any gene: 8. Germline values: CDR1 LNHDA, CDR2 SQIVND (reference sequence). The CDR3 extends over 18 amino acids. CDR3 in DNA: TGTGCCAGTAGTATTACCCCGGGACAGGGGGCGATGAACACTGAAGCTTTCTTT. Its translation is CASSITPGQGAMNTEAFF.

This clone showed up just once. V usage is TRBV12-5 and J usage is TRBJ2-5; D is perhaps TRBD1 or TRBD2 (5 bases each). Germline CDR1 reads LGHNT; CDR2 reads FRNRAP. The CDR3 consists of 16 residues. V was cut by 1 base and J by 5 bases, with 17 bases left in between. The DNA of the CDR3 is TGTGCTAGTGGTTTGGGGGAACCGGGGCCTCGGGAGACCCAGTACTTC. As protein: CASGLGEPGPRETQYF.

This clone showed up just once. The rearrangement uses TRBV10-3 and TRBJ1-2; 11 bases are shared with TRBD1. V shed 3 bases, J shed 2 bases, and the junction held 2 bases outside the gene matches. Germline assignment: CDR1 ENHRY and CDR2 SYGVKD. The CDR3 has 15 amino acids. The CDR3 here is CAISDRDRGNYGYTF. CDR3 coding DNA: TGTGCCATCAGTGATAGGGACAGGGGGAACTATGGCTACACCTTC.

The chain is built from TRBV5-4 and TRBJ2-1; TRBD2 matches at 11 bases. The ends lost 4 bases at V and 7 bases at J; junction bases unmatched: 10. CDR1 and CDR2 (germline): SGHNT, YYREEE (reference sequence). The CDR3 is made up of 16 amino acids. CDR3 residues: CASSVGGTSGRNEQFF. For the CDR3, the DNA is TGTGCCAGCAGCGTCGGCGGGACTAGCGGTAGAAATGAGCAGTTCTTC.

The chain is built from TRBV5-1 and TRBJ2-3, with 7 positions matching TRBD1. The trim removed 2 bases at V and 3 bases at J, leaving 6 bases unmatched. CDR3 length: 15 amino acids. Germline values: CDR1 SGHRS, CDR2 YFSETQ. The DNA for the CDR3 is TGCGCCAGCAGCTTCCGGGACAGTGCTACAGATACGCAGTATTTT. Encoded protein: CASSFRDSATDTQYF.

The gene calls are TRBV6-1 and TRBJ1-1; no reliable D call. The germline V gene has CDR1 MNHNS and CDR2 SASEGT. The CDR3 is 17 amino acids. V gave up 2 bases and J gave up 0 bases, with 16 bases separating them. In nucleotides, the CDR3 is TGTGCCAGCAGTGAAAGGAGTTTAATCCCCCTGAACACTGAAGCTTTCTTT. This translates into CASSERSLIPLNTEAFF.

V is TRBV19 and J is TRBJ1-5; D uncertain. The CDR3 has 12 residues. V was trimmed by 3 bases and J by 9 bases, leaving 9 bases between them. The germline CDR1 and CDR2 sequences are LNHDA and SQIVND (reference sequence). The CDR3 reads CASSIDSGPQHF. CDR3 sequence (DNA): TGTGCCAGTAGTATTGATTCTGGGCCCCAGCATTTT.

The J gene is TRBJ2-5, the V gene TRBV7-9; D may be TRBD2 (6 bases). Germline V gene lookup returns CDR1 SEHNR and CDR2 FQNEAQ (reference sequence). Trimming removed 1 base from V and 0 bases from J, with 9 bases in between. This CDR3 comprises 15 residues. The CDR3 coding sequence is TGTGCCAGCAGCTTAGGTGGAGGGAACCAAGAGACCCAGTACTTC. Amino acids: CASSLGGGNQETQYF.

CDR3 amino acids: CASSTWEDTEAFF. Here the CDR3 DNA reads TGCGCCAGCAGCACCTGGGAGGACACTGAAGCTTTCTTT. This sequence joins TRBV5-1 and TRBJ1-1; D uncertain. V gave up 4 bases and J gave up 3 bases, with 10 bases separating them. Germline CDR1 and CDR2: SGHRS and YFSETQ. The CDR3 contains 13 residues.

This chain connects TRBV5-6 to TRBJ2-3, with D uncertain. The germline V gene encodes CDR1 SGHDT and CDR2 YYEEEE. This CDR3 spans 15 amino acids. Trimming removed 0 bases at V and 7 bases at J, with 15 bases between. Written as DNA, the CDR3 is TGTGCCAGCAGCTTGGACGTCGTTACGGACCATACGCAGTATTTT. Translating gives CASSLDVVTDHTQYF.

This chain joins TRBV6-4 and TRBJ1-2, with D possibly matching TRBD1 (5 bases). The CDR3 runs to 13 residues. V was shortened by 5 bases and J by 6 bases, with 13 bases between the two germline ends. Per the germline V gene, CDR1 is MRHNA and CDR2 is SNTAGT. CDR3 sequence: CASSPDRGDGYTF. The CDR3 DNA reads TGTGCCAGCAGTCCTGACCGGGGGGATGGCTACACCTTC.

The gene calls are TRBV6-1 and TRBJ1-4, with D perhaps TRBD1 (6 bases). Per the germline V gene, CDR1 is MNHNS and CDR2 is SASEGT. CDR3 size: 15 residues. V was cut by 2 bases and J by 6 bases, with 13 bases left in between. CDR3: CASSERGDGYEKLFF. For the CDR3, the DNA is TGTGCCAGCAGTGAAAGGGGGGACGGGTATGAAAAACTGTTTTTT.

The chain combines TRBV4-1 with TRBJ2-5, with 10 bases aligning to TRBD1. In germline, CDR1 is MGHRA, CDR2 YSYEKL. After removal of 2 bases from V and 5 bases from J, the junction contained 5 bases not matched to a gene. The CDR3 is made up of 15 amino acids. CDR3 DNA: TGCGCCAGCAGCCAATGGAGGGGACAGGGGGAGACCCAGTACTTC. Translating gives CASSQWRGQGETQYF.

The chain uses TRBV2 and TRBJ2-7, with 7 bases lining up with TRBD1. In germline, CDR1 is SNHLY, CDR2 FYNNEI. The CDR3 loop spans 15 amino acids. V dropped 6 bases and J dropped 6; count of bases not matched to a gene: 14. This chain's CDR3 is CASRRPGQSLSEQYF. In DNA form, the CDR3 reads TGTGCCAGCAGAAGACCGGGACAGTCCCTTTCCGAGCAGTACTTC.

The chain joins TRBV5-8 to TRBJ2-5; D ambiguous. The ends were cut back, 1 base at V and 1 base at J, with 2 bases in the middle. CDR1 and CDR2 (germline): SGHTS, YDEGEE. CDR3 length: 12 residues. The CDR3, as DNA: TGTGCCAGCAGCTTGACCCAAGAGACCCAGTACTTC. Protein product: CASSLTQETQYF.

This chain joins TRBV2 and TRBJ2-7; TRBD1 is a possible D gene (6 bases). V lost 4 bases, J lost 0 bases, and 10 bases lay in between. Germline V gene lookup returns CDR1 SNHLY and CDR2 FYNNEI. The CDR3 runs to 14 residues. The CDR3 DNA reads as TGTGCCAGCAGTGGGGGCAGGGGCTCCTACGAGCAGTACTTC. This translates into CASSGGRGSYEQYF.

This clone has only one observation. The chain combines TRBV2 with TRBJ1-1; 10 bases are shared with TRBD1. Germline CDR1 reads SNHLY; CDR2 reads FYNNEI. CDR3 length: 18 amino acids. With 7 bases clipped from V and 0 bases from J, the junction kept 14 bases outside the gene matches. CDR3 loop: CASTGTGVASELNTEAFF. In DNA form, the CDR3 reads TGTGCCAGCACGGGGACAGGGGTCGCCTCCGAACTGAACACTGAAGCTTTCTTT.

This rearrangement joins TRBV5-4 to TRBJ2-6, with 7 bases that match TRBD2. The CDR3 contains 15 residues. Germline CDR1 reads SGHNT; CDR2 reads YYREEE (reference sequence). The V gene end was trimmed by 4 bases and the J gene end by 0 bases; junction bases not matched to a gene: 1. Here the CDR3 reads CASSPGGSGANVLTF. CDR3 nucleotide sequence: TGTGCCAGCAGCCCGGGGGGCTCTGGGGCCAACGTCCTGACTTTC. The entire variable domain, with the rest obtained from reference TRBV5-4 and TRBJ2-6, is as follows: ETGVTQSPTHLIKTRGQQVTLRCSSQSGHNTVSWYQQALGQGPQFIFQYYREEENGRGNFPPRFSGLQFPNYSSELNVNALELDDSALYLCASSPGGSGANVLTFGAGSRLTVL.

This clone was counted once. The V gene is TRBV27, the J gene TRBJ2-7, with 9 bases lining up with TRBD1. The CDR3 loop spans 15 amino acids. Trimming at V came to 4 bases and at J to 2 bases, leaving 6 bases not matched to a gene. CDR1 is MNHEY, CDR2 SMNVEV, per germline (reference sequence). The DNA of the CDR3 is TGTGCCAGCAGTTGGGCCCGGGACAGGGCCTACGAGCAGTACTTC. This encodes CASSWARDRAYEQYF.

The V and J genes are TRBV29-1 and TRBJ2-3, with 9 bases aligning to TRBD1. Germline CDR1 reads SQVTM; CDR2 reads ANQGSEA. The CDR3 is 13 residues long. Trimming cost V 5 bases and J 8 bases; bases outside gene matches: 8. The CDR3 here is CSVPTGGAGTQYF. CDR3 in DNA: TGCAGCGTTCCAACAGGGGGCGCAGGTACGCAGTATTTT.

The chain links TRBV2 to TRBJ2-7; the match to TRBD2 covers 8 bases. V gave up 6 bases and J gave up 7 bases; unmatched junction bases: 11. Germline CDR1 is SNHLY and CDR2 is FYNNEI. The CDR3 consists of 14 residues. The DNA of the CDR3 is TGTGCCAGCAGGACTACTAGCGGCCCTAGGGAGCAGTACTTC. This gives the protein CASRTTSGPREQYF.

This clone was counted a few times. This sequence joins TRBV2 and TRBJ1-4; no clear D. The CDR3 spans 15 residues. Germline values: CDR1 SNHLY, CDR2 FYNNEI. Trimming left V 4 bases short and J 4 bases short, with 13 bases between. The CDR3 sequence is CASSVGGQSNEKLFF. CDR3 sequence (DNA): TGTGCCAGCAGTGTGGGAGGTCAGAGTAATGAAAAACTGTTTTTT.

The chain's CDR3 is CASSQDPGTGGSWDTIYF. CDR3 DNA: TGCGCCAGCAGCCAAGATCCCGGGACAGGGGGCTCGTGGGACACCATATATTTT. This rearrangement joins TRBV4-1 to TRBJ1-3; 12 nucleotides align to TRBD1. CDR1 and CDR2 (germline): MGHRA, YSYEKL. This CDR3 spans 18 amino acids. V shed 0 bases and J 8 bases; nucleotides not matched to a gene: 11.